This entry concerns a single T cell receptor beta chain. The CDR3 covers 13 residues. V was cut by 3 bases and J by 7 bases, with 9 bases left in between. Germline CDR1 is LNHNV and CDR2 is YYDKDF (reference sequence). Some clones are missing from TCRdb's copy, which holds only in-frame ones; the method was immunoSEQ multiplex PCR. The sample records about 2.1 million clones, roughly 93% being singletons. Terminally differentiated effector memory CD45RA+ cells were excluded from the naive CD8 cells, which were CD45RO-negative and positively selected for CCR7. This sample is drawn from a study of shared clonotypes between healthy human individuals.

This receptor was obtained from a man between 18 and 29 years old in good health. Some clones in this sample may be carry-over from other donors' samples. This chain links TRBV15 with TRBJ2-2; no definite D call. Sequenced sample: naive CD8+ T cells from PBMCs. CDR3 sequence: CATSRSTFGELFF. The CDR3, as DNA: TGTGCCACCAGCAGGTCTACGTTCGGGGAGCTGTTTTTT.